Below are 5 T cell receptor beta chains sequenced from a single sample in a study of cytomegalovirus exposure and HLA in healthy donors. PCR employed 60 Vbeta and 13 Jbeta primers. TCRdb keeps only in-frame clones here, not all; method: immunoSEQ multiplex PCR. The data contain some 200,000 clones, approximately 78% of them singletons. The sample taken for sequencing was PBMCs. The origin of the receptors is a woman between 18 and 29 years old in good health and CMV-seronegative.

The rearrangement links TRBV6-5 to TRBJ2-1, with 10 bases lining up with TRBD2. The CDR3 is 14 amino acids. Germline lookup yields CDR1 MNHEY and CDR2 SVGAGI. Trimming at V came to 7 bases and at J to 8 bases, leaving 8 bases not matched to a gene. Here the CDR3 DNA reads TGTGCCAGCACCGGCCTAGCGGGAGTCTATGAGCAGTTCTTC. Translation: CASTGLAGVYEQFF.

The V and J genes are TRBV7-6 and TRBJ1-6, with 7 bases identical to TRBD1. CDR1 SGHVS and CDR2 FNYEAQ come from the germline V gene. V was pared by 5 bases and J by 11 bases, with 9 bases of the junction left unmatched. There are 14 residues in the CDR3. Written as DNA, the CDR3 is TGTGCCAGCAGCGCGGGACAGATCGTCGCACCCCTCCACTTT. Translating gives CASSAGQIVAPLHF.

This clone showed up just a few times. The CDR3 loop reads CASSLRGTRPPSTDTQYF. Written as DNA, the CDR3 is TGCGCCAGCAGCTTGAGGGGGACTAGGCCCCCTTCGACAGATACGCAGTATTTT. This chain connects TRBV5-1 to TRBJ2-3, with TRBD2 matching 8 bases. The V gene end was trimmed by 1 base and the J gene end by 3 bases; junction bases not matched to a gene: 13. Germline V CDR1 and CDR2: SGHRS, YFSETQ. The CDR3 length is 18 residues.

This clone has just one count. J is TRBJ2-3 and V is TRBV5-4, with 9 bases identical to TRBD2. J lost 4 bases, V lost 4 bases, and 4 bases had no gene match. Germline loops: CDR1 SGHNT, CDR2 YYREEE (reference sequence). The CDR3 loop spans 14 amino acids. CDR3 residues: CASSPAGGSDTQYF. In DNA, the CDR3 is TGTGCCAGCAGCCCGGCGGGAGGGTCAGATACGCAGTATTTT.

This clone was counted a few times. This chain joins TRBV6-5 and TRBJ1-4, with D hard to call. The CDR3 spans 13 residues. CDR1 MNHEY and CDR2 SVGAGI come from the germline V gene. Trimming pared 2 bases from V and 4 bases from J, leaving 5 bases between. The CDR3 loop is CASSYHSNEKLFF. In DNA, the CDR3 is TGTGCCAGCAGTTACCACAGTAATGAAAAACTGTTTTTT.